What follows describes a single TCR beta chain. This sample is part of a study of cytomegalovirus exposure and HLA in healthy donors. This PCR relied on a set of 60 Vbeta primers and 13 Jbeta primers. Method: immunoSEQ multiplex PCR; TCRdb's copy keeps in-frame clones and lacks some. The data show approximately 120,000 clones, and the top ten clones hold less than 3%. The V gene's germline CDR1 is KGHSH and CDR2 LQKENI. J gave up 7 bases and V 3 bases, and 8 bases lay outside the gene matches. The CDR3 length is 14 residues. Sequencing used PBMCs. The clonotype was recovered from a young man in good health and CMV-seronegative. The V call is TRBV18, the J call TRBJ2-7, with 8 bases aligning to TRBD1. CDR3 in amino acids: CASSPGQALGEQYF. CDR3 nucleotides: TGTGCCAGCTCACCGGGACAGGCCTTAGGAGAGCAGTACTTC.